One and the same sample provided the 10 T cell receptor beta chains below, sequenced in a study of molecular identifiers for immune sequencing clone quantification. TCRdb called the PCR reads again in MiXCR, with one record for every CDR3 protein. This table has approximately 590,000 distinct CDR3 sequences, less than 30% appearing once. The specimen was naive CD8+ T cells from blood, with Jurkat cell RNA spiked in. Indicated subset: FACS-sorted CD8+CD4-CCR7+CD45RA+ naive T cells. These receptors were taken from a human donor in good health. Some libraries in this study had Jurkat cell RNA spiked in.

Ten or more counts support this clonotype. V usage is TRBV24-1 and J usage is TRBJ2-3; D remains ambiguous. Per germline, CDR1 KGHDR and CDR2 SFDVKD. This CDR3 region has 14 residues. With 4 bases removed from V and 2 bases from J, the gap between germline ends came to 9 bases. The CDR3 nucleotides are TGTGCCACCAGTGACCCCGCAGCCACAGATACGCAGTATTTT. It encodes CATSDPAATDTQYF.

This clonotype was recorded at least ten times. This chain uses TRBV9 with TRBJ1-1, with 9 bases fitting TRBD1. The CDR3 has 15 amino acids. Germline CDR1 is SGDLS and CDR2 is YYNGEE. After removal of 4 bases from V and 5 bases from J, the junction contained 9 bases not matched to a gene. The CDR3 DNA is TGTGCCAGCAGCCCCGGACAGGGGTTAAAGACTGAAGCTTTCTTT. Its translation: CASSPGQGLKTEAFF.

About this clonotype itself: Being one base from a much bigger clone, this may be a read error. The gene calls are TRBV6-5 and TRBJ2-2; the match to TRBD2 covers 8 bases. V was pared by 8 bases and J by 5 bases, with 19 bases of the junction left unmatched. Germline V lookup: CDR1 MNHEY, CDR2 SVGAGI. CDR3 size: 18 residues. CDR3 coding DNA: TGTGCCAGCGGGGGTGGGTATAGCGGGAAAGTAGGGACCGGGGAGCTGTTTTTT. Protein sequence: CASGGGYSGKVGTGELFF.

This clonotype was counted between two and nine times. This rearrangement joins TRBV7-9 to TRBJ2-2, with 9 bases lining up with TRBD1. The CDR3 covers 15 residues. V was clipped by 5 bases and J by 5 bases; unmatched bases: 6. Looked up from germline, CDR1 is SEHNR and CDR2 is FQNEAQ (reference sequence). The CDR3 coding sequence is TGTGCCAGCAGCCGGGACAGGGCGGAAACCGGGGAGCTGTTTTTT. This encodes CASSRDRAETGELFF.

This clonotype was observed a handful of times. This chain connects TRBV21-1 to TRBJ1-1. TRBV21-1 is a recognized pseudogene. CDR3 length: 11 residues. In nucleotides, the CDR3 is TGTGCCAGCAGCAAAACAGCTGAAGCTTTCTTT. This sequence encodes CASSKTAEAFF.

For this clonotype: Mismatch with germline at one junction end may stem from a read error. The genes are TRBV12-3 or TRBV12-4 and TRBJ2-4; no definite D call. The CDR3 loop spans 12 amino acids. The CDR3 region is CASSWFGNTQYF. Here the CDR3 DNA reads TGTGCCAGCAGCTGGTTTGGGAACACTCAGTACTTC.

A remark on this clonotype: This may be a read error, as it is one base from a much larger clone. Because the CDR3 is missing its conserved closing phenylalanine or tryptophan, this is likely a read error. The gene calls are TRBV29-1 and TRBJ1-2; D gene uncertain. The CDR3 length is 14 residues. Per germline, CDR1 SQVTM and CDR2 ANQGSEA. V was trimmed by 0 bases and J by 3 bases, leaving 11 bases between them. CDR3 in DNA: TGCAGCGTTGAAGACCACGATAACTACTATGGCTACACCCTC. It is translated as CSVEDHDNYYGYTL.

This clonotype was detected ten times or more. V is TRBV9 and J is TRBJ2-4, with a tentative D call TRBD2 (6 bases). This CDR3 spans 15 amino acids. Trimming pared 4 bases from V and 4 bases from J, leaving 15 bases between. CDR1 is SGDLS and CDR2 is YYNGEE in the germline V gene. CDR3 nucleotide sequence: TGTGCCAGCAGCACTGCCGGAGGGGCTAAAAACATTCAGTACTTC. Translation: CASSTAGGAKNIQYF.

As to this clonotype: A much larger clonotype is one base distant, so this may be a read error. The conserved phenylalanine or tryptophan normally closing the CDR3 is absent here, so this likely arose from a read error. The chain carries TRBV7-9 and TRBJ2-3, with unresolved D. This CDR3 region has 14 residues. Looked up from germline, CDR1 is SEHNR and CDR2 is FQNEAQ (reference sequence). V was clipped by 5 bases and J by 4 bases, with 13 bases between them. Written as DNA, the CDR3 is TGTGCCAGCAGCCAAGCTTTCTTAGCAGATACGCAGTATCTT. This encodes CASSQAFLADTQYL.

A note on this clonotype: Since a much larger clone is just one base distant, this may be a read error. The chain couples TRBV2 to TRBJ1-1; no clear D. V lost 9 bases to trimming and J lost 4 bases, with 12 bases between them. Germline V lookup: CDR1 SNHLY, CDR2 FYNNEI. This CDR3 has 12 amino acids. CDR3 in amino acids: CARGEMSTEAFF. The CDR3 DNA reads TGTGCCAGAGGAGAAATGAGCACTGAAGCTTTCTTT.